This T cell receptor beta chain was found in a study of shared clonotypes between healthy human individuals. Several immunoSEQ 96-well plates shared each subset's DNA, each plate a replicate. DNA input for the unsorted PBMC replicate PCRs was approximately 300 ng, tens of thousands of T cell genomes. Clones were read by immunoSEQ multiplex PCR, and TCRdb kept only the in-frame ones, dropping some. The sample contains about 480,000 clones, more than 65% of which appear only once. Germline V gene sequence: CDR1 WSHSY, CDR2 SAAADI. CDR3 length: 13 residues. V was clipped by 3 bases and J by 4 bases, with 9 bases between them.

The source material was PBMCs. The receptor was derived from a woman in her forties in good health. Some clones in this sample may be carry-over from other donors' samples. The chain links TRBV10-2 to TRBJ1-2; D is undetermined. For the CDR3, the DNA is TGCGCCAGCAGTGAAGGGTTATCCTATGGCTACACCTTC. This codes for CASSEGLSYGYTF.